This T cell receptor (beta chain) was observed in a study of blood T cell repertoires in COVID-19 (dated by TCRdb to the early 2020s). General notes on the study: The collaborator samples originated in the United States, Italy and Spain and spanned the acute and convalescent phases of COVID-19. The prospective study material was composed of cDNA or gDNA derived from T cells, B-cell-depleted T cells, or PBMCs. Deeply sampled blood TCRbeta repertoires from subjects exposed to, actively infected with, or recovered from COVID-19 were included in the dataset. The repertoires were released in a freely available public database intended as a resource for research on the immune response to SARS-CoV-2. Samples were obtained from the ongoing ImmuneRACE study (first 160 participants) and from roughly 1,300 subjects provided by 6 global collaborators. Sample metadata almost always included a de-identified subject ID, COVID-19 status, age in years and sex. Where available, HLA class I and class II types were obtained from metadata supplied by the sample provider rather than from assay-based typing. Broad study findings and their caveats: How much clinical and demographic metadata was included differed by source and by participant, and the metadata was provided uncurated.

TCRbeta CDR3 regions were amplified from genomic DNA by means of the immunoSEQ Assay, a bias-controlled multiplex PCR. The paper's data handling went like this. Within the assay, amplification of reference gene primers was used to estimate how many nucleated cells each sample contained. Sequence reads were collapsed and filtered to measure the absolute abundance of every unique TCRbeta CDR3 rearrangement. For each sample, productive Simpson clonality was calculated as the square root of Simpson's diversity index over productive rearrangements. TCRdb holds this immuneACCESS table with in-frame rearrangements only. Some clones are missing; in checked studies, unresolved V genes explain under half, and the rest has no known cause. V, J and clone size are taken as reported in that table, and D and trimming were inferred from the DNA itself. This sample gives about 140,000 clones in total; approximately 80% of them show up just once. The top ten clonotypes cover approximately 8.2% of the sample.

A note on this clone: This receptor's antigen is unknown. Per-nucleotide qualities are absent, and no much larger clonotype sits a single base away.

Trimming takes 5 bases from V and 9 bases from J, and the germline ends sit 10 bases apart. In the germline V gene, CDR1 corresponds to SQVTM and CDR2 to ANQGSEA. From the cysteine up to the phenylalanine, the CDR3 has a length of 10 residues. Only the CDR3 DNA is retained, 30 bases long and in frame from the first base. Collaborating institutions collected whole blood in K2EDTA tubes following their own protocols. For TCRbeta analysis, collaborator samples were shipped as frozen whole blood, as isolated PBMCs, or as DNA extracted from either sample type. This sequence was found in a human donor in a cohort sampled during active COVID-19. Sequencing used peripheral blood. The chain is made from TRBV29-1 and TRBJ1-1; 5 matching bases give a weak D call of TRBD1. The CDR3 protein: CSVNRQKAFF. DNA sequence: TGCAGCGTTAACCGACAGAAAGCTTTCTTT.